These 8 T cell receptor beta chains originate from one sample sequenced in a study of cytomegalovirus exposure and HLA in healthy donors. The study ran its PCR with 60 Vbeta and 13 Jbeta primers. Assay used: immunoSEQ multiplex PCR; TCRdb lists only in-frame clones, some missing. The profile shows about 130,000 clones, 80% of them singletons. Sequencing used PBMCs. Receptors originate from a man aged 40-55 years in good health and CMV-seronegative.

The chain joins TRBV6-1 to TRBJ2-7, with no clear D. Trimming took off 7 bases at V and 0 bases at J, with 7 bases between the two ends. The germline CDR1 and CDR2 sequences are MNHNS and SASEGT. This CDR3 comprises 12 residues. In nucleotides, the CDR3 is TGTGCCAGCAACTCCTACTCCTACGAGCAGTACTTC. It codes for CASNSYSYEQYF.

The chain recombines TRBV6-4 with TRBJ1-1, with D uncertain. The germline V and J ends were trimmed by 4 bases and 3 bases, with 15 bases remaining between them. Germline V gene lookup returns CDR1 MRHNA and CDR2 SNTAGT. CDR3 length: 15 amino acids. The CDR3 reads CASSASEGADTEAFF. In nucleotides, the CDR3 is TGTGCCAGCAGTGCCTCGGAGGGCGCGGACACTGAAGCTTTCTTT.

CDR3 nucleotides: TGTGCCAGCAGTTTAAATGGCAATCAGCCCCAGCATTTT. Translated, it gives CASSLNGNQPQHF. V is TRBV6-1 and J is TRBJ1-5; D uncertain. Germline CDR1 reads MNHNS; CDR2 reads SASEGT. This CDR3 comprises 13 residues. The V end lost 5 bases, the J end lost 2 bases, and 7 bases lay between the germline ends.

The chain couples TRBV28 to TRBJ2-7, with D perhaps matching TRBD1 (6 bases). The V end was cut by 3 bases, the J end by 5 bases, with 20 bases between. This CDR3 is built from 16 residues. Looked up from germline, CDR1 is MDHEN and CDR2 is SYDVKM. CDR3 protein: CASSLFRVNRVNEQYF. Written as DNA, the CDR3 is TGTGCCAGCAGTTTGTTTCGGGTGAACAGGGTCAACGAGCAGTACTTC.

The chain couples TRBV27 to TRBJ1-4; possible D gene TRBD1, 6 bases. CDR1 and CDR2 (germline): MNHEY, SMNVEV (reference sequence). CDR3 length equals 14 residues. The ends were cut back, 0 bases at V and 10 bases at J, with 12 bases in the middle. The CDR3 loop reads CASSLSAGVRKLFF. CDR3 coding DNA: TGTGCCAGCAGTTTATCGGCAGGGGTTAGAAAACTGTTTTTT.

This clone was observed a handful of times. The V and J genes are TRBV30 and TRBJ2-7, with 7 bases aligning to TRBD1. CDR1 and CDR2 from the germline V gene are GTSNPN and SVGIG (reference sequence). The CDR3 length is 11 residues. Here the CDR3 reads CASGTAYEQYF. Written as DNA, the CDR3 is TGTGCTTCGGGGACAGCCTACGAGCAGTACTTC.

This chain links TRBV7-9 with TRBJ1-2; 9 nucleotides agree with TRBD1. The CDR3 sequence is 15 residues long. With 3 bases clipped from V and 8 bases from J, the junction kept 10 bases outside the gene matches. Germline lookup yields CDR1 SEHNR and CDR2 FQNEAQ (reference sequence). This chain's CDR3 is CASSFFGQGTGGYTF. The CDR3 bases are TGTGCCAGCAGCTTCTTTGGACAGGGGACGGGCGGCTACACCTTC.

This chain links TRBV10-3 with TRBJ2-5; 11 bases are a match to TRBD2. The length of the CDR3 is 12 residues. The J segment lost 3 bases and the V segment lost 11 bases, leaving 2 bases of the junction unmatched. Germline loops: CDR1 ENHRY, CDR2 SYGVKD. DNA for the CDR3: TGTGCCTCGGGACTAGCGGAAGAGACCCAGTACTTC. Its protein product is CASGLAEETQYF.